The clone carrying this T cell receptor beta chain was detected many times. The antigen remains unidentified. CDR3 length: 12 amino acids. With 5 bases removed from V and 4 bases from J, the gap between germline ends came to 10 bases. Germline lookup yields CDR1 SGHDT and CDR2 YYEEEE. Making use of molecular barcodes, quantitative 5'-RACE generated TCR beta libraries. TCRdb re-called the 5' RACE reads with MiXCR, one entry per CDR3 protein. The table shows 150,000 to 200,000 distinct CDR3 sequences, with 15% to 20% occurring only once. These data originate in a study of CD8 T cells in ankylosing spondylitis. The study's findings and limits: Clones linked to disease were reported to show significant enrichment in matched ankylosing spondylitis synovial fluid. Researchers report that disease-linked clones proved CD8+ and relatively rare in peripheral blood.

The sample consisted of blood, either unsorted or a sorted T cell fraction (not recorded which). The source is a male donor aged 10-35 years with ankylosing spondylitis or in good health (not recorded which). The J gene is TRBJ2-7, the V gene TRBV5-6, with D possibly matching TRBD1 (6 bases). This chain's CDR3 is CASRSGAYEQYF. CDR3 nucleotide sequence: TGTGCCAGCAGGTCAGGGGCGTACGAGCAGTACTTC.